The rows below give T cell receptor beta chains drawn from one sample of a study of T cell responses to AZD1222 COVID-19 vaccine. This table comes from immunoSEQ multiplex PCR, and its TCRdb copy is limited to in-frame clones, with some not included. The table shows 100,000 to 110,000 clones, with approximately 91% occurring only once. This material consisted of peripheral blood, taken on day 0 of AZD1222 vaccination. These receptor sequences come from an adult in good health. The CDR3 runs from the conserved cysteine through the conserved F or W. The order of the fields is D gene, V gene, clone size, J gene, CDR3 DNA, CDR3 protein. D genes are given only for firm matches. A row's size may be missing; if present it is once, few, many or a size class.

TRBD1,TRBV5-1,-,TRBJ2-5,TGCGCCAGCAGCCAGACAGGGGCTAGGGAGACCCAGTACTTC,CASSQTGARETQYF
TRBD2,TRBV27,-,TRBJ2-3,TGTGCCAGCAGTACTCGGACTAGCGGGAGAACGCAGTATTTT,CASSTRTSGRTQYF
-,TRBV6-5,-,TRBJ2-6,TGTGCCAGCAGCCGTACAGATACTGGGGCCAACGTCCTGACTTTC,CASSRTDTGANVLTF
-,TRBV28,-,TRBJ1-2,TGTGCCAGCAGTTCAGGGGCGGAAAATCATGGCTACACCTTC,CASSSGAENHGYTF
-,TRBV5-1,-,TRBJ1-3,TGCGCCAGCAGCTTGTTTGGAAACACCATATATTTT,CASSLFGNTIYF
TRBD1,TRBV30,-,TRBJ1-2,TGTGCCTGGAGTGTAACCTCTACAGGGGTTGGCTACACCTTC,CAWSVTSTGVGYTF
TRBD1,TRBV29-1,-,TRBJ2-7,TGCAGCGTTGCGACAGGGTCCTACGAGCAGTACTTC,CSVATGSYEQYF
TRBD1,TRBV6-5,-,TRBJ2-7,TGTGCCAGCAGTTTGATGACCGGGACAGAGGAGCAGTACTTC,CASSLMTGTEEQYF
TRBD2,TRBV27,-,TRBJ2-1,TGTGCCAGCAGTTCTCCGGGACTAGCGGGGGGAAATGAGCAGTTCTTC,CASSSPGLAGGNEQFF
TRBD1,TRBV18,-,TRBJ2-5,TGTGCCAGCTCACCAAACGAGGGACAGGGGAGATTTAGAGAGACCCAGTACTTC,CASSPNEGQGRFRETQYF
TRBD2,TRBV13,-,TRBJ2-2,TGTGCCAGCAGCACTAGACTAGCGGGTACCGGGGAGCTGTTTTTT,CASSTRLAGTGELFF
TRBD2,TRBV2,-,TRBJ2-1,TGTGCCAGCAGTCTAACTAGCGGGAGGGGCCATGAGCAGTTCTTC,CASSLTSGRGHEQFF
-,TRBV5-4,-,TRBJ2-3,TGTGCCAGCAGCCCCCGGACAGAACCTAGCACAGATACGCAGTATTTT,CASSPRTEPSTDTQYF
TRBD2,TRBV11-2,-,TRBJ2-3,TGTGCCAGCAGATCTAGCGGAACTAGCACAGATACGCAGTATTTT,CASRSSGTSTDTQYF
TRBD1,TRBV7-8,once,TRBJ2-5,TGTGCCAGCACCCACCGGGACAGTCGGGACCAGTACTTC,CASTHRDSRDQYF
-,TRBV24-1,-,TRBJ2-5,TGTGCCACCAGTGATTCTTTGACGAGTCAAGAGACCCAGTACTTC,CATSDSLTSQETQYF
-,TRBV7-9,-,TRBJ1-4,TGTGCCAGCAGCTTATCTGATGAAAAACTGTTTTTT,CASSLSDEKLFF
-,TRBV2,-,TRBJ2-1,TGTGCCAGCAGTGTGGGACCCACCTACGAGCAGTTCTTC,CASSVGPTYEQFF
-,TRBV6-1,-,TRBJ2-1,TGTGCCAGCAGTGAACTCCCCAGTGAGGAGTTCTTC,CASSELPSEEFF
-,TRBV5-8,-,TRBJ1-2,TGTGCCAGCAGGCGCACGACAGGACCAACGTTCCTATATGGCTACACCTTC,CASRRTTGPTFLYGYTF
-,TRBV30,-,TRBJ1-1,TGTGCCTGGAGCATACTAAGAGGGACTGAAGCTTTCTTT,CAWSILRGTEAFF
TRBD1,TRBV5-1,-,TRBJ1-2,TGCGCCAGCAGCTTGCTGGGACAGGGTATTGAGCTTCCGTATGGCTACACCTTC,CASSLLGQGIELPYGYTF